The sequence of this T cell receptor beta chain was determined in a study of T-cell memory formation after mild COVID-19. Background on the study: TCR clusters largely stayed donor specific. Study-wide points: Prior to infection, memory already included some responding clones, suggesting cross-reactive memory joined. Clones shrinking between day 15 and 85 showed a balanced CD4/CD8 split, and those that grew later tilted toward CD4+.

5'RACE with constant-segment primers built TCRalpha and TCRbeta cDNA libraries with UMIs. TCRdb re-called the 5' RACE reads through MiXCR, storing one row per CDR3 protein. The top ten clones hold about a fifth of a sample with some 350,000 distinct CDR3 sequences, about a sixth of them seen once. CDR3 length: 14 amino acids. CDR1 is DFQATT and CDR2 is SNEGSKA in the germline V gene (reference sequence). Losses at the gene ends were 5 bases for V and 3 bases for J; bases not matched to a gene: 2. Comment on this clonotype: What it binds is not known.

The chain is built from TRBV20-1 and TRBJ2-1, with 12 bases matching TRBD2. This clonotype was sampled from a man younger than 35 who had mild COVID-19 (a few samples of this study predate the infection). Cell type and time point are not known. Sequencing was performed on PBMCs or a T cell subset sorted from them (not recorded which). The CDR3 DNA reads as TGCAGTGCTCCGACTAGCGGGGGCTACAATGAGCAGTTCTTC. Its translation is CSAPTSGGYNEQFF.